This record concerns one T cell receptor (beta chain) sequence. Its target is not known. The entry originates in a study of shared clonotypes between healthy human individuals. Using roughly 200 ng DNA, around 30,000 T cell genomes, the sorted-subset replicate PCRs were run. Generated by immunoSEQ multiplex PCR, the TCRdb table keeps only in-frame clones and is missing some. This table holds some 1,400,000 clones, roughly 96% found once. Germline trimming cut 6 bases from V and 8 bases from J; bases unmatched to any gene: 9. Germline V gene sequence: CDR1 WNHNN, CDR2 SYGVQD (reference sequence). This CDR3 is 15 amino acids long. General study findings and limits: On the whole, naive subsets had larger estimated richness than memory subsets had. It was the few donors that limited the genetic and exposure-history diversity represented. Large depth notwithstanding, sorted-subset sequencing proved incomplete by rarefaction.

The sample taken for sequencing was naive CD4+ T cells sorted from blood. Subset defined: CD45RA+ positively selected. This clonotype originated in a man aged 30-40 years in good health. V is TRBV10-1 and J is TRBJ1-4, with 10 bases lining up with TRBD1. The CDR3 spells CASRPAGTGVEKLFF. Written as DNA, the CDR3 is TGCGCCAGCAGACCAGCCGGGACAGGGGTAGAAAAACTGTTTTTT.